The 17 T cell receptor beta chains presented below share a single source sample, sequenced in a study of T cell repertoires in cytomegalovirus infection. TCRdb used MiXCR to reprocess the reads, holding one entry per CDR3 protein. The sample records 650,000 to 850,000 distinct CDR3 sequences, just under 30% being singletons. Their cognate antigens are unknown. This specimen consisted of cultured CD8+ T cells from PBMCs, obtained from culture after CMV antigen stimulation. The receptors were sampled from a human donor in good health (CMV status not recorded). Some clones in this sample may be carry-over from other donors' samples.

The V call is TRBV20-1, the J call TRBJ2-3, with 7 bases that match TRBD1. V gave up 3 bases and J gave up 1 base; unmatched junction bases: 10. CDR3 length: 16 amino acids. Germline CDR1 is DFQATT and CDR2 is SNEGSKA (reference sequence). This chain's CDR3 is CSASFAGGSGTDTQYF. CDR3 DNA: TGCAGTGCTAGCTTTGCAGGGGGTTCCGGCACAGATACGCAGTATTTT.

The V gene is TRBV24-1, the J gene TRBJ1-5, with 9 bases fitting TRBD1. Germline V gives CDR1 KGHDR, CDR2 SFDVKD. There are 15 residues in the CDR3. Trimming at V came to 7 bases and at J to 0 bases, leaving 3 bases not matched to a gene. In DNA form, the CDR3 reads TGTGCCACCAGCCGGACAGGGGATAGCAATCAGCCCCAGCATTTT. Its translation: CATSRTGDSNQPQHF.

This chain connects TRBV10-3 to TRBJ2-1; D is perhaps TRBD2 (5 bases). V was pared by 10 bases and J by 6 bases, with 13 bases between. The length of the CDR3 is 12 residues. Germline V lookup: CDR1 ENHRY, CDR2 SYGVKD. Here the CDR3 reads CATEGGINEQFF. In DNA, the CDR3 is TGTGCCACCGAGGGCGGTATCAATGAGCAGTTCTTC.

The rearrangement joins TRBV24-1 to TRBJ1-1; D is undetermined. The germline V and J ends were trimmed by 0 bases and 10 bases, with 5 bases remaining between them. The CDR3 extends over 11 amino acids. Germline V gives CDR1 KGHDR, CDR2 SFDVKD. The chain's CDR3 is CATSDLMRAFF. For the CDR3, the DNA is TGTGCCACCAGTGATTTGATGAGAGCTTTCTTT.

This chain connects TRBV20-1 to TRBJ2-5; 10 nucleotides match TRBD1. Germline V gives CDR1 DFQATT, CDR2 SNEGSKA (reference sequence). The CDR3 consists of 14 residues. With V trimmed by 4 bases and J by 0 bases, 2 bases remained unmatched. The CDR3 nucleotides read TGCAGTGCTAAGGACAGGGGGTACCAAGAGACCCAGTACTTC. Translated: CSAKDRGYQETQYF.

This chain uses TRBV27 with TRBJ2-1, with TRBD1 matching over 7 bases. Germline loops: CDR1 MNHEY, CDR2 SMNVEV (reference sequence). The CDR3 has 12 amino acids. J lost 7 bases, V lost 6 bases, and 3 bases had no gene match. DNA of the CDR3: TGTGCCAGCAGCGAACAGGGGAATGAGCAGTTCTTC. It specifies CASSEQGNEQFF.

This clonotype was seen repeatedly, ten times or more. J is TRBJ2-5 and V is TRBV7-2; D is possibly TRBD2 (5 bases). The CDR3 loop spans 13 amino acids. Trimming cost V 2 bases and J 5 bases, with 9 bases left between them. Germline values: CDR1 SGHTA, CDR2 FQGNSA. DNA for the CDR3: TGTGCCAGCAGCTTAAACGGGGTCGAGACCCAGTACTTC. This encodes CASSLNGVETQYF.

V gene TRBV6-1 combines with J gene TRBJ1-2, with D maybe TRBD1 (5 bases). Per the germline V gene, CDR1 is MNHNS and CDR2 is SASEGT. The CDR3 loop spans 18 amino acids. The V and J ends lost 3 bases and 8 bases respectively, with 28 bases between them. The CDR3 loop reads CASSEYVGDIWPPDGYTF. The CDR3 DNA is TGTGCCAGCAGTGAGTATGTAGGGGATATCTGGCCCCCAGACGGCTACACCTTC.

CDR3 coding DNA: TGTGCCAGCAGCGGGAGTTGGTCCGGGGGAGTAGGAGAGACCCAGTACTTC. Its protein product is CASSGSWSGGVGETQYF. The chain uses TRBV3-1 and TRBJ2-5; weak D call: TRBD2 (6 bases). From germline, CDR1 is LGHDT and CDR2 YNNKEL (reference sequence). The length of the CDR3 is 17 residues. V lost 5 bases and J 4 bases, leaving 23 bases between the germline ends.

This clonotype has a count of ten or more. The chain links TRBV7-2 to TRBJ2-2; TRBD2 aligns across 9 bases. The V segment lost 4 bases and the J segment 3 bases; nucleotides outside the gene matches: 6. The CDR3 contains 16 residues. Germline-derived CDR1 and CDR2 are SGHTA and FQGNSA. DNA for the CDR3: TGTGCCAGCAGCTCCCGACTAGCGGAGGACACCGGGGAGCTGTTTTTT. Residues: CASSSRLAEDTGELFF.

The gene calls are TRBV7-8 and TRBJ2-1; 7 nucleotides match TRBD1. Per germline, CDR1 SGHVS and CDR2 FQNEAQ. Trimming took 7 bases from V and 10 from J; bases not matched to a gene: 4. The CDR3 totals 11 residues. The CDR3 nucleotides read TGTGCCAGCAAAAGAGGGGGCGAGCAGTTCTTC. This gives the protein CASKRGGEQFF.

This clonotype was seen repeatedly, ten times or more. This chain joins TRBV7-9 and TRBJ2-2; TRBD2 aligns across 10 bases. V dropped 10 bases and J dropped 7; count of bases not matched to a gene: 12. The CDR3 totals 15 residues. In germline, CDR1 is SEHNR, CDR2 FQNEAQ (reference sequence). CDR3 DNA: TGTGCCATCCCCCCAGCGGGGGGGCGGAGCGGGGAGCTGTTTTTT. Its translation: CAIPPAGGRSGELFF. The variable domain in full, completed from reference TRBV7-9 and TRBJ2-2, reads DTGVSQNPRHKITKRGQNVTFRCDPISEHNRLYWYRQTLGQGPEFLTYFQNEAQLEKSRLLSDRFSAERPKGSFSTLEIQRTEQGDSAMYLCAIPPAGGRSGELFFGEGSRLTVL.

A few counts support this clonotype. The chain couples TRBV4-1 to TRBJ2-5, with 13 bases lining up with TRBD2. Germline loops: CDR1 MGHRA, CDR2 YSYEKL. The CDR3 extends over 16 amino acids. The ends lost 7 bases at V and 2 bases at J; junction bases unmatched: 7. The CDR3 DNA reads TGCGCCAGCACACAGACTAGCGGGGGGTCGCAAGAGACCCAGTACTTC. Translation: CASTQTSGGSQETQYF.

This clonotype was seen only a few times. CDR3 sequence: CASSEVVGFYEQYF. CDR3 DNA sequence: TGTGCCAGCAGTGAAGTAGTAGGCTTTTACGAGCAGTACTTC. This chain links TRBV6-1 with TRBJ2-7; the D is unclear. The CDR3 is made up of 14 amino acids. The V end lost 1 base, the J end lost 4 bases, and 11 bases lay between the germline ends. The germline gives CDR1 MNHNS, CDR2 SASEGT.

This clonotype was seen only once. This sequence joins TRBV20-1 and TRBJ2-7; no firm D call. Trimming removed 1 base from V and 2 bases from J, with 6 bases in between. In germline, CDR1 is DFQATT, CDR2 SNEGSKA (reference sequence). This CDR3 is 12 amino acids long. The CDR3 reads CSARGHAYEQYV. CDR3 bases: TGCAGTGCTAGAGGACATGCCTACGAGCAGTACGTC.

This clonotype turned up a few times. This CDR3 reads CASRTGVDEKLFF. In nucleotides, the CDR3 is TGCGCCAGCAGGACAGGGGTTGATGAAAAACTGTTTTTT. This rearrangement joins TRBV5-1 to TRBJ1-4; TRBD1 agrees at 8 bases. The CDR3 consists of 13 residues. Germline V lookup: CDR1 SGHRS, CDR2 YFSETQ. V trimming: 5 bases; J trimming: 6 bases; junction bases outside the gene matches: 3.

This clonotype has a single count. The chain carries TRBV6-2 or TRBV6-3 and TRBJ1-2; 8 bases match TRBD1. Losses at the gene ends were 0 bases for V and 8 bases for J; bases not matched to a gene: 8. This CDR3 region has 15 residues. The germline V gene encodes CDR1 MNHEY and CDR2 SVGEGT. The CDR3, as DNA: TGTGCCAGCAGTTACTCGACAGGGGCACAAGACGGCTACACCTTC. This encodes CASSYSTGAQDGYTF.